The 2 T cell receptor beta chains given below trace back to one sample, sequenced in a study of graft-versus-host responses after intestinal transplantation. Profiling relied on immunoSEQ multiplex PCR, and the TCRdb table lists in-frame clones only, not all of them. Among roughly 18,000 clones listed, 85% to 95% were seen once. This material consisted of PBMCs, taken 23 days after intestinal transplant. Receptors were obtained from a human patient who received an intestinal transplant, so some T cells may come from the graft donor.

For the CDR3, the DNA is TGTGCCAGCAGCCCCGGGACTAGCGGGAGTAGCGAGCAGTACTTC. This codes for CASSPGTSGSSEQYF. The chain has TRBV7-6 and TRBJ2-7; 14 positions match TRBD2. V dropped 5 bases and J dropped 6; count of bases not matched to a gene: 6. The CDR3 runs to 15 residues. Germline assignment: CDR1 SGHVS and CDR2 FNYEAQ.

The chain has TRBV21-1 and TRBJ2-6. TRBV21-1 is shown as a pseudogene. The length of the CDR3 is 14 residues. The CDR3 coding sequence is TGTGCCAGCAGCAAGGGGGCTGGGGCCAACGTCCTGACTTTC. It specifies CASSKGAGANVLTF.